One sample yielded the 21 T cell receptor beta chains listed below, sequenced in a study of T cells in Graves' hyperthyroidism and ophthalmopathy. RNA transcripts yielded amplified TCR beta CDR3 regions. An initial round of RT-PCR targeting the TCR CDR3 relied on the HTBI primer set. One entry per CDR3 protein results from TCRdb running MiXCR on the multiplex PCR reads. The sample records under 300,000 distinct CDR3 sequences, around 25% being singletons. Sample: blood. The receptors come from a man aged 35 to 55 with Graves' hyperthyroidism that later progressed to Graves' ophthalmopathy.

Ten or more counts support this clonotype. One end of the junction varies from germline; a read error may be responsible. This chain joins TRBV4-1 and TRBJ1-3; the D gene is possibly TRBD1 (5 bases). CDR1 is MGHRA and CDR2 is YSYEKL in the germline V gene. CDR3 length: 19 residues. CDR3 sequence: CASSQIIPLGERSGNTIYF. The CDR3 DNA follows: TGCGCCAGCAGCCAAATAATTCCCTTAGGGGAGCGCTCTGGGAACACCATATATTTT.

The chain uses TRBV6-1 and TRBJ2-7; 8 positions match TRBD1. The CDR3 runs 14 residues. The germline V gene has CDR1 MNHNS and CDR2 SASEGT. Unmatched junction bases numbered 10, after V lost 5 bases and J lost 7 bases. CDR3 region: CASSPGQDPLEQYF. As DNA, the CDR3 is TGTGCCAGCAGTCCGGGACAGGACCCTCTTGAGCAGTACTTC.

This clonotype came up many times. The chain recombines TRBV29-1 with TRBJ1-1; D is uncertain. The V end was cut by 4 bases, the J end by 7 bases, with 10 bases between. CDR1 is SQVTM, CDR2 ANQGSEA, per germline. This CDR3 comprises 11 residues. CDR3 loop: CSVVYGLEAFF. CDR3 DNA sequence: TGCAGCGTTGTTTACGGGCTTGAAGCTTTCTTT.

This clonotype was counted a few times. V is TRBV7-3 and J is TRBJ2-2; 9 positions agree with TRBD2. V was clipped by 5 bases and J by 4 bases; unmatched bases: 2. This CDR3 has 14 residues. Germline CDR1 reads SGHTA; CDR2 reads FQGTGA. CDR3 DNA: TGTGCCAGCAGCGTACTAGCGGGCACCGGGGAGCTGTTTTTT. This sequence encodes CASSVLAGTGELFF. Drawing the rest from reference TRBV7-3 and TRBJ2-2, the complete variable domain is GAGVSQTPSNKVTEKGKYVELRCDPISGHTALYWYRQSLGQGPEFLIYFQGTGAADDSGLPNDRFFAVRPEGSVSTLKIQRTERGDSAVYLCASSVLAGTGELFFGEGSRLTVL.

This clonotype was observed at least ten times. The V gene is TRBV10-3, the J gene TRBJ2-3; D is uncertain. The CDR3 covers 14 residues. Deletions cut 3 bases from V and 2 bases from J, with 9 bases between. Germline CDR1 ENHRY, CDR2 SYGVKD. The CDR3, as DNA: TGTGCCATCAGTGAAAACGGGTCCACAGATACGCAGTATTTT. This gives the protein CAISENGSTDTQYF.

This clonotype was picked up many times. Here the CDR3 DNA reads TGTGCCACCAGCCGACTGAACACTGAAGCTTTCTTT. This encodes CATSRLNTEAFF. The V and J genes are TRBV2 and TRBJ1-1; D uncertain. Germline assignment: CDR1 SNHLY and CDR2 FYNNEI. Deletions cut 10 bases from V and 0 bases from J, with 9 bases between. The CDR3 is 12 residues long.

The sample holds a few counts of this clonotype. This rearrangement joins TRBV30 to TRBJ1-2; D gene unclear. Germline V gene data show CDR1 as GTSNPN and CDR2 as SVGIG (reference sequence). The V and J ends lost 3 bases and 4 bases respectively, with 12 bases between them. The CDR3 length is 13 residues. The DNA of the CDR3 is TGTGCCTGGAGCGCTACGGGGTTCTATGGCTACACCTTC. Translation: CAWSATGFYGYTF.

This clonotype was detected many times. This may be a read error, as it is one base from a much larger clone. Because it lacks the conserved phenylalanine or tryptophan at the end, this CDR3 is likely a read error. V usage is TRBV10-3 and J usage is TRBJ1-1, with D hard to call. The CDR3 totals 14 residues. Trimming left V 3 bases short and J 1 base short, with 9 bases between. Germline CDR1 is ENHRY and CDR2 is SYGVKD. In DNA form, the CDR3 reads TGTGCCATCAGTGAATTCGGACGGAACACTGAAGCTTTCCTT. Residues: CAISEFGRNTEAFL.

The chain is built from TRBV6-1 and TRBJ2-5; D remains unclear. This CDR3 region has 12 residues. V dropped 4 bases and J dropped 5 bases, with 8 bases sitting between them. Germline CDR1 is MNHNS and CDR2 is SASEGT. In DNA form, the CDR3 reads TGTGCCAGCAGTGGTTATGGCGAGACCCAGTACTTC. It encodes CASSGYGETQYF.

This clonotype was seen repeatedly, ten times or more. The chain carries TRBV11-3 and TRBJ1-1, with D possibly TRBD1 on 5 matching bases. The CDR3 spans 13 residues. Germline CDR1 is SGHNT and CDR2 is YENEEA. Trimming stripped 8 bases from V and 1 base from J, with 11 bases between. The CDR3 bases are TGTGCCAGCGCCGGGACGGCGAACACTGAAGCTTTCTTT. Its protein is CASAGTANTEAFF.

In its sample, this clonotype was seen many times. The chain links TRBV29-1 to TRBJ2-7; 8 bases line up with TRBD2. This CDR3 comprises 16 residues. From germline, CDR1 is SQVTM and CDR2 ANQGSEA. V gave up 2 bases and J gave up 4 bases; unmatched junction bases: 13. CDR3 bases: TGCAGCGTTGAAACCGGCAGGGGAGGACTAGCTTACGAGCAGTACTTC. This encodes CSVETGRGGLAYEQYF.

This clonotype has at least ten counts. This chain connects TRBV28 to TRBJ2-7; unclear D gene. CDR1 is MDHEN, CDR2 SYDVKM, per germline. The CDR3 spans 15 residues. The V and J ends lost 4 bases and 3 bases respectively, with 16 bases between them. The CDR3 here is CASSYFGQKDYEQYF. For the CDR3, the DNA is TGTGCCAGCAGTTATTTCGGGCAGAAAGACTACGAGCAGTACTTC. Variable domain in full (rest from reference TRBV28 and TRBJ2-7): DVKVTQSSRYLVKRTGEKVFLECVQDMDHENMFWYRQDPGLGLRLIYFSYDVKMKEKGDIPEGYSVSREKKERFSLILESASTNQTSMYLCASSYFGQKDYEQYFGPGTRLTVT.

The sample holds many counts of this clonotype. The J gene is TRBJ2-5, the V gene TRBV11-2; 11 nucleotides line up with TRBD2. V gave up 5 bases and J gave up 5 bases; unmatched junction bases: 13. The CDR3 covers 17 residues. CDR1 and CDR2 (germline): SGHAT, FQNNGV. The CDR3 DNA reads TGTGCCAGCAGCACCCCTACTAGCGGGAGAAGTTTGGAGACCCAGTACTTC. Its protein product is CASSTPTSGRSLETQYF.

This clonotype was picked up many times. The CDR3 sequence: CATSESTQETQYF. The CDR3 coding sequence is TGTGCCACCAGTGAGTCGACTCAAGAGACCCAGTACTTC. V usage is TRBV24-1 and J usage is TRBJ2-5; D gene uncertain. This CDR3 has 13 amino acids. The germline V gene encodes CDR1 KGHDR and CDR2 SFDVKD. The V and J ends lost 4 bases and 2 bases respectively, with 7 bases between them.

The table lists this clonotype with many counts. The J gene is TRBJ2-7, the V gene TRBV7-8, with D maybe TRBD1 (6 bases). This CDR3 has 15 amino acids. V shed 4 bases and J shed 5 bases, with 18 bases lying between them. The germline V gene encodes CDR1 SGHVS and CDR2 FQNEAQ. CDR3 in amino acids: CASSSGTRSPHEQYF. The CDR3, as DNA: TGTGCCAGCAGCTCCGGGACAAGGTCTCCTCACGAGCAGTACTTC.

The chain has TRBV12-3 or TRBV12-4 and TRBJ1-2; D not certain. This CDR3 contains 13 residues. Trimming stripped 7 bases from V and 0 bases from J, with 9 bases between. The CDR3 DNA follows: TGTGCCAGCACAGCGACGACTAACTATGGCTACACCTTC. Its protein is CASTATTNYGYTF.

This clonotype was observed at least ten times. The chain carries TRBV12-3 or TRBV12-4 and TRBJ2-1, with D perhaps being TRBD1 or TRBD2 (7 bases each). This CDR3 contains 15 residues. V was shortened by 7 bases and J by 0 bases, with 13 bases between the two germline ends. The CDR3 DNA reads TGTGCCAGCACCAGGGGGGGTAGCTCCTACAATGAGCAGTTCTTC. As protein: CASTRGGSSYNEQFF.

In its sample, this clonotype was seen many times. The rearrangement uses TRBV20-1 and TRBJ2-2; D call uncertain. Germline assignment: CDR1 DFQATT and CDR2 SNEGSKA (reference sequence). The CDR3 is made up of 13 amino acids. The germline V and J ends were trimmed by 5 bases and 4 bases, with 11 bases remaining between them. The CDR3 coding sequence is TGCAGTGCTCCCCACAAAGGCACCGGGGAGCTGTTTTTT. Protein: CSAPHKGTGELFF.

This clonotype was recorded many times. This chain joins TRBV5-6 and TRBJ2-7; D assignment may be TRBD1 or TRBD2 (5 bases each). In germline, CDR1 is SGHDT, CDR2 YYEEEE. V was cut by 1 base and J by 1 base, with 12 bases left in between. The CDR3 extends over 15 amino acids. The CDR3 reads CASSLTPGASYEQYF. The CDR3 DNA is TGTGCCAGCAGCTTGACCCCCGGGGCATCCTACGAGCAGTACTTC.

This clonotype has a single count. The chain links TRBV9 to TRBJ1-2; 7 bases align to TRBD1. This CDR3 has 17 residues. J lost 4 bases, V lost 2 bases, and 14 bases had no gene match. Germline V CDR1 and CDR2: SGDLS, YYNGEE. The CDR3 DNA follows: TGTGCCAGCAGCGTCTTTCCCGGGACAGATGACCCCTATGGCTACACCTTC. Its protein is CASSVFPGTDDPYGYTF.

This clonotype was counted at least ten times. This chain links TRBV18 with TRBJ2-3, with no clear D. Germline CDR1 is KGHSH and CDR2 is LQKENI. Trimming removed 6 bases from V and 4 bases from J, with 14 bases in between. The CDR3 is 14 amino acids. CDR3 coding DNA: TGTGCCAGCTCCCATCTCAGTAATCCAGATACGCAGTATTTT. It codes for CASSHLSNPDTQYF.